These 11 T cell receptor beta chains share one sample of origin, sequenced in a study of blood T cell repertoires in COVID-19. Data came from immunoSEQ multiplex PCR; TCRdb stores just in-frame clones and leaves some out. In the table there are hundreds of thousands of clones, around 85% of which are singletons. The sequenced material came from PBMCs or T cells enriched from blood (not recorded which). Source of these receptors: a woman in her twenties or thirties who had been exposed to COVID-19.

J is TRBJ1-1 and V is TRBV4-3; D not resolved. From germline, CDR1 is LGHNA and CDR2 YSLEER. Trimming stripped 0 bases from V and 5 bases from J, with 10 bases between. This CDR3 has 14 residues. The DNA for the CDR3 is TGCGCCAGCAGCCAAGATTACGCCGGGACTGAAGCTTTCTTT. It translates to CASSQDYAGTEAFF.

This clone came up a few times. The chain carries TRBV6-1 and TRBJ1-1; D uncertain. The CDR3 is made up of 16 amino acids. The germline V and J ends were trimmed by 2 bases and 0 bases, with 13 bases remaining between them. Germline lookup yields CDR1 MNHNS and CDR2 SASEGT. CDR3 protein: CASSEKLTVLNTEAFF. The CDR3 coding sequence is TGTGCCAGCAGTGAAAAGTTAACGGTCCTGAACACTGAAGCTTTCTTT.

V is TRBV7-9 and J is TRBJ1-4; maybe TRBD1 (5 bases). Germline assignment: CDR1 SEHNR and CDR2 FQNEAQ (reference sequence). The V and J ends lost 6 bases and 4 bases respectively, with 18 bases between them. CDR3 length: 16 amino acids. The CDR3, as DNA: TGTGCCAGCAGAGCCCCCTACCAGGGTAATAATGAAAAACTGTTTTTT. This gives the protein CASRAPYQGNNEKLFF. The complete variable domain, with remaining parts taken from reference TRBV7-9 and TRBJ1-4, reads DTGVSQNPRHKITKRGQNVTFRCDPISEHNRLYWYRQTLGQGPEFLTYFQNEAQLEKSRLLSDRFSAERPKGSFSTLEIQRTEQGDSAMYLCASRAPYQGNNEKLFFGSGTQLSVL.

The J gene is TRBJ1-3, the V gene TRBV7-2, with 7 bases matching TRBD1. Losses at the gene ends were 5 bases for V and 4 bases for J; bases not matched to a gene: 2. CDR1 and CDR2 from the germline V gene are SGHTA and FQGNSA. The CDR3 runs 13 residues. DNA of the CDR3: TGTGCCAGCAGCCTAGGGGGCGGAAACACCATATATTTT. Amino acids: CASSLGGGNTIYF.

The chain joins TRBV19 to TRBJ2-1; D unresolved. Germline CDR1 and CDR2: LNHDA and SQIVND (reference sequence). The CDR3 sequence is 12 residues long. V shed 5 bases and J shed 10 bases, with 12 bases lying between them. Here the CDR3 DNA reads TGTGCCAGTAGTTCTACTGGCGGCGAGCAGTTCTTC. The encoded protein is CASSSTGGEQFF.

This sequence joins TRBV3-1 (or the pseudogene TRBV3-2) and TRBJ2-1; 10 nucleotides agree with TRBD2. Per germline, CDR1 LGHDT and CDR2 YNNKEL (reference sequence). The V gene end was trimmed by 6 bases and the J gene end by 8 bases; junction bases not matched to a gene: 10. The CDR3 length is 15 residues. CDR3 DNA: TGTGCCAGCAGGTTCGGACTAGCGGCTAAGGATGAGCAGTTCTTC. Translating gives CASRFGLAAKDEQFF.

This clone was detected once. V usage is TRBV6-1 and J usage is TRBJ2-2, with TRBD2 as a possible D gene (5 bases). The V and J ends lost 0 bases and 3 bases respectively, with 5 bases between them. CDR1 and CDR2 from the germline V gene are MNHNS and SASEGT. This CDR3 is 14 amino acids long. Written as DNA, the CDR3 is TGTGCCAGCAGTGAAGCTAGCGACACCGGGGAGCTGTTTTTT. Translated: CASSEASDTGELFF.

This clone was seen ten or more times. The CDR3 DNA is TGTGCCAGCAGCCAAGATCCAGCCTACGAGCAGTACTTC. Translating it yields CASSQDPAYEQYF. J is TRBJ2-7 and V is TRBV3-1 (or the pseudogene TRBV3-2); D unresolved. This CDR3 contains 13 residues. Per the germline V gene, CDR1 is LGHDT and CDR2 is YNNKEL (reference sequence). V lost 0 bases and J 2 bases, leaving 5 bases between the germline ends.

The rearrangement links TRBV4-2 to TRBJ1-5, with a tentative D call TRBD1 (6 bases). This CDR3 is 13 amino acids long. Germline CDR1 LGHNA, CDR2 YNFKEQ. V dropped 6 bases and J dropped 4 bases, with 10 bases sitting between them. CDR3 in amino acids: CASRRDKNQPQHF. The CDR3 region has the DNA TGTGCCAGCAGACGGGACAAGAATCAGCCCCAGCATTTT.

This clone is a singleton in its sample. The chain uses TRBV19 and TRBJ1-1; 11 nucleotides align to TRBD1. With 9 bases clipped from V and 11 bases from J, the junction kept 14 bases outside the gene matches. CDR3 length: 14 amino acids. In germline, CDR1 is LNHDA, CDR2 SQIVND (reference sequence). The CDR3 bases are TGTGCCAGCACGGCCCGGACAGGGGGCGCGAATGCTTTCTTT. Protein product: CASTARTGGANAFF.

The chain is built from TRBV6-5 and TRBJ1-2; 10 bases fit TRBD1. The V gene's germline CDR1 is MNHEY and CDR2 SVGAGI. V was pared by 0 bases and J by 6 bases, with 7 bases of the junction left unmatched. This CDR3 has 16 residues. The CDR3 coding sequence is TGTGCCAGCAGTTACTCGACAGGGGGCAGGAGGAATGGCTACACCTTC. It specifies CASSYSTGGRRNGYTF.